The 5 T cell receptor beta chains reported below all come from one sample, sequenced in a study of T cell changes during pregnancy in multiple sclerosis. Clones were read by immunoSEQ multiplex PCR, and TCRdb kept only the in-frame ones, dropping some. The sample includes tens of thousands of clones, roughly 90% of them seen just once. The sample in question was CD8+ T cells from peripheral blood mononuclear cells, obtained in the third trimester of pregnancy. The receptors were sampled from a female donor with multiple sclerosis, enrolled in a pregnancy study.

The J gene is TRBJ2-7, the V gene TRBV6-6; 9 bases line up with TRBD2. V trimming: 0 bases; J trimming: 4 bases; junction bases outside the gene matches: 4. The V gene's germline CDR1 is MNHNY and CDR2 SVGAGI (reference sequence). This CDR3 contains 15 residues. CDR3 region: CASSYSASGDYEQYF. In DNA form, the CDR3 reads TGTGCCAGCAGTTACTCGGCTAGCGGGGATTACGAGCAGTACTTC.

The CDR3 here is CASSFSVGREGETQYF. As DNA, the CDR3 is TGCGCCAGCAGCTTCTCTGTCGGGCGGGAGGGGGAGACCCAGTACTTC. The rearrangement uses TRBV5-1 and TRBJ2-5; 9 positions agree with TRBD2. Germline lookup yields CDR1 SGHRS and CDR2 YFSETQ. The CDR3 consists of 16 residues. The V gene end was trimmed by 2 bases and the J gene end by 5 bases; junction bases not matched to a gene: 10.

In this sample, this clone turned up once. The rearrangement uses TRBV27 and TRBJ2-7; TRBD1 might be the D (5 bases). This CDR3 has 13 amino acids. Germline loops: CDR1 MNHEY, CDR2 SMNVEV (reference sequence). V lost 3 bases and J 3 bases, leaving 9 bases between the germline ends. CDR3 protein: CASSFGQGYEQYF. DNA of the CDR3: TGTGCCAGCAGTTTTGGGCAGGGCTACGAGCAGTACTTC.

V is TRBV19 and J is TRBJ2-5, with 7 nucleotides matching TRBD2. From germline, CDR1 is LNHDA and CDR2 SQIVND (reference sequence). V lost 6 bases, J lost 3 bases, and 4 bases stayed unmatched. The CDR3 spans 13 residues. This CDR3 is CASRRGLEETQYF. The CDR3 DNA reads TGTGCCAGTAGACGAGGACTAGAAGAGACCCAGTACTTC.

The V and J genes are TRBV25-1 and TRBJ2-5; 9 bases are shared with TRBD1. Germline loops: CDR1 MGHDK, CDR2 SYGVNS. The CDR3 is 17 amino acids. V shed 3 bases and J 4 bases; nucleotides not matched to a gene: 12. The CDR3, as DNA: TGTGCCAGCAGTGACCTAAGGGACAGGGCCATATCAGAGACCCAGTACTTC. Translating it yields CASSDLRDRAISETQYF.